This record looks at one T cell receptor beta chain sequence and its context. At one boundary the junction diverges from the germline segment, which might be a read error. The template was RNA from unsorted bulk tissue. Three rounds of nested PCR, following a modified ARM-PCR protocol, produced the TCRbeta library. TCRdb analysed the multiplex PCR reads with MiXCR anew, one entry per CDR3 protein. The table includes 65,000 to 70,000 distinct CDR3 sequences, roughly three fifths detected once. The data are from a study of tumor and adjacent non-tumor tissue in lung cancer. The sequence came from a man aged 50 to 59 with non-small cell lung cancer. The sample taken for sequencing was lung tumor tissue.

The DNA of the CDR3 is TGTGTCAGCTGGATAGGCTACATCTTC. Its protein is CVSWIGYIF. The chain couples TRBV12-3 or TRBV12-4 to TRBJ1-2, with D uncertain. The CDR3 runs 9 residues.